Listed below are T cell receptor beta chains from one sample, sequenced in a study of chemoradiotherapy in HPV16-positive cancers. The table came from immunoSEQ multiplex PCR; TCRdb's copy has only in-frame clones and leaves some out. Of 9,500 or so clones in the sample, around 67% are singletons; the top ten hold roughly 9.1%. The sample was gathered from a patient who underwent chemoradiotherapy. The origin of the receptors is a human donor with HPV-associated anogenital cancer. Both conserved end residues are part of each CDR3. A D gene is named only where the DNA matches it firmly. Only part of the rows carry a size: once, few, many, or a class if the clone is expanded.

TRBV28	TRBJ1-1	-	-	TGTGCCAGCAGTTCGACCACACCGAGCACTGAAGCTTTCTTT	CASSSTTPSTEAFF
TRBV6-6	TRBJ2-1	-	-	TGTGCCAGCAGCCGGGACTCCTACAATGAGCAGTTCTTC	CASSRDSYNEQFF
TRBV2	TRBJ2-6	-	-	TGTGCCAGCAGTGGGGATCTCTCTGGGGCCAACGTCCTGACTTTC	CASSGDLSGANVLTF
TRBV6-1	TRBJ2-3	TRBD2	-	TGTGCCAGCAGTAGTCTAGCGGGAGACACAGATACGCAGTATTTT	CASSSLAGDTDTQYF
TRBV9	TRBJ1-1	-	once	TGTGCCAGCAGCTCCTCTGGGGGGAACACTGAAGCTTTCTTT	CASSSSGGNTEAFF
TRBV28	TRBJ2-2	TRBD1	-	TGTGCCAGCAGTGGGGACAGGGTAAACACCGGGGAGCTGTTTTTT	CASSGDRVNTGELFF
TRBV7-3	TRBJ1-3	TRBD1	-	TGTGCCAGCAGCTCCGACAGGGGACCTGGAAACACCATATATTTT	CASSSDRGPGNTIYF
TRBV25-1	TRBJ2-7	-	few	TGTGCCAGCAGTCCTGTGGGGTATAGCTACGAGCAGTACTTC	CASSPVGYSYEQYF
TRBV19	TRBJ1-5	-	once	TGTGCCAGTAGTATAGACAGGGGCAACAATCAGCCCCAGCATTTT	CASSIDRGNNQPQHF
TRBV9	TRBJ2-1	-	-	TGTGCCAGCAGCGTAGAACTAGCCCCCTACAATGAGCAGTTCTTC	CASSVELAPYNEQFF
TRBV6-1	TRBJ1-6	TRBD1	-	TGTGCCAGCAGTGAAGGACAGGGGGCTTCACCCCTCCACTTT	CASSEGQGASPLHF
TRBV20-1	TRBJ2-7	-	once	TGCAGTGCTAGACCCGGCGGATTC	CSARPGGF
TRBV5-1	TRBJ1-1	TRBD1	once	TGCGCCAGCAGCCGGGACAGGGCGGACACTGAAGCTTTCTTT	CASSRDRADTEAFF
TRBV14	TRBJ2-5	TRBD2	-	TGTGCCAGCAGCCAAGTGTTATTTTCCCTTTTGCCTAGCGGGAGAGAGACCCAGTACTTC	CASSQVLFSLLPSGRETQYF
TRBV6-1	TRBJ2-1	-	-	TGTGCCAGCAGTGGGAGGGAAGCAGGAGGGTACAATGAGCAGTTCTTC	CASSGREAGGYNEQFF
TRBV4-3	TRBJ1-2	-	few	TGCGCCAGCAGCCAAGATTCCGGGACTAACTATGGCTACACCTTC	CASSQDSGTNYGYTF
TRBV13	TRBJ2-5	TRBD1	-	TGTGCCAGCAGCCCAGGGACAGACCAAGAGACCCAGTACTTC	CASSPGTDQETQYF
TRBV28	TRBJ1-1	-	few	TGTGCCAGCAGAACGAATAAACCGAACACTGAAGCTTTCTTT	CASRTNKPNTEAFF
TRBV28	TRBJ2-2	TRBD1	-	TGTGCCAGCAGTCTTCCCTCCGGGACAGGGGACGGGGAGCTGTTTTTT	CASSLPSGTGDGELFF
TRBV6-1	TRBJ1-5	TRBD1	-	TGTGCCAGCAGTGGGGGACAGGGGGCCCAGCCCCAGCATTTT	CASSGGQGAQPQHF
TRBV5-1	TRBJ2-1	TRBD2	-	TGCGCCAGCAGTTCGAACGGACTAGATGAGAATGAGCAGTTCTTC	CASSSNGLDENEQFF
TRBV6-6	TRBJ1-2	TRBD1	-	TGTGCCAGCAGTTTGTCAGGGGGCAATGGCTACACCTTC	CASSLSGGNGYTF
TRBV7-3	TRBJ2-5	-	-	TGTGCCAGCAGCTTATCGGGACACCCCCAAGAGACCCAGTACTTC	CASSLSGHPQETQYF
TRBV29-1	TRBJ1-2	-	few	TGCAGCGTTGACTATGGCTACACCTTC	CSVDYGYTF
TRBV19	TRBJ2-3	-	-	TGTGCCAGTAGTACAATCCGGGAGTCAGATACGCAGTATTTT	CASSTIRESDTQYF
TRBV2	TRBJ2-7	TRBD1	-	TGTGCCAGCAGGATCGGGACAGTCGAGCAGTACTTC	CASRIGTVEQYF
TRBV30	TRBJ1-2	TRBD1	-	TGTGCTCGGACCCACAGTACCCCCGACAGGGACTATGGCTACACCTTC	CARTHSTPDRDYGYTF
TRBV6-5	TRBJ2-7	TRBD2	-	TGTGCCAGCAGTTACCGTCTAGCGGGAGGGTGGGAGCAGTACTTC	CASSYRLAGGWEQYF